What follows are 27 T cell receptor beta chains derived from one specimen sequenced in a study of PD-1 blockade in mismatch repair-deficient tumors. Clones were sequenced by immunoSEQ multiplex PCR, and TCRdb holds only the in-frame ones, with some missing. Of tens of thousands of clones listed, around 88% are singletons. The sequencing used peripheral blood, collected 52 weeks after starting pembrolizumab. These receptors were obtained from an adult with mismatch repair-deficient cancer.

CDR3: CASSQVGGQGGQPQHF. The CDR3 DNA is TGCGCCAGCAGCCAAGTGGGGGGACAGGGCGGCCAGCCCCAGCATTTT. V is TRBV4-1 and J is TRBJ1-5, with 9 bases that match TRBD1. The ends lost 1 base at V and 7 bases at J; junction bases unmatched: 8. From germline, CDR1 is MGHRA and CDR2 YSYEKL. The CDR3 runs to 16 residues.

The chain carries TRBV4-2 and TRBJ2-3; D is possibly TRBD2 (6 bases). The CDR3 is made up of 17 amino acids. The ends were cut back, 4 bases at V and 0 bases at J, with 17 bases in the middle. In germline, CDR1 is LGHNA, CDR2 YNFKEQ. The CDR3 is CASSPEGLSSSTDTQYF. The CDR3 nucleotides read TGTGCCAGCAGCCCCGAAGGACTATCCTCTAGCACAGATACGCAGTATTTT.

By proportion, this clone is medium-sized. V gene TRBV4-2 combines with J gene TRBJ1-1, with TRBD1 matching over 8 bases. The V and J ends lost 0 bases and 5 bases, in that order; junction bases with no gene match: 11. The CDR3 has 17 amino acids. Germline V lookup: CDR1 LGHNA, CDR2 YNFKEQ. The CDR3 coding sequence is TGTGCCAGCAGCCAAGATTCTGCAGGACAGGGTCGGACTGAAGCTTTCTTT. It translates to CASSQDSAGQGRTEAFF.

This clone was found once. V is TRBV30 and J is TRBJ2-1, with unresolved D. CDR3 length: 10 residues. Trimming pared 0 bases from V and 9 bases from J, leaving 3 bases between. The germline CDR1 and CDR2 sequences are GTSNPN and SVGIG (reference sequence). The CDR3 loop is CAWSVGEQFF. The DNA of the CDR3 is TGTGCCTGGAGTGTGGGTGAGCAGTTCTTC.

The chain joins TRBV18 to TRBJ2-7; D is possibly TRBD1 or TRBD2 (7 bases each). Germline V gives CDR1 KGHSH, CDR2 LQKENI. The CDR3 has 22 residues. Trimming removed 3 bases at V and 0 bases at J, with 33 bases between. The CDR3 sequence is CASSPLWGQPGGGRESSYEQYF. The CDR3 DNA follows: TGTGCCAGCTCACCCTTATGGGGACAGCCAGGCGGGGGTCGGGAGAGCTCCTACGAGCAGTACTTC.

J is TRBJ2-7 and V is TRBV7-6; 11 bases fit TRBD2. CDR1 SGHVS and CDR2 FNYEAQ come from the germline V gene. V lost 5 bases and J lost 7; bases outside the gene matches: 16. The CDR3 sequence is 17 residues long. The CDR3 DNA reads TGTGCCAGCAGCGATTTCAGGATAGCGGGAGGGCCGGGGGAGCAGTACTTC. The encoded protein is CASSDFRIAGGPGEQYF.

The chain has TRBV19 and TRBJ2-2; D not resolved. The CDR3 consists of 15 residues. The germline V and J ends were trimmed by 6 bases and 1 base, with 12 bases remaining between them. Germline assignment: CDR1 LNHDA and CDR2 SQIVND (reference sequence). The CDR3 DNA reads TGTGCCAGTAGCCCCACGACGGGGAACACCGGGGAGCTGTTTTTT. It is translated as CASSPTTGNTGELFF.

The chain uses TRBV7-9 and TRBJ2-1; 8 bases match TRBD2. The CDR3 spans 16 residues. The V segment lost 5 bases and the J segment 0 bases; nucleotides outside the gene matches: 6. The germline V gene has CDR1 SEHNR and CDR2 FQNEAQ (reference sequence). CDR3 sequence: CASSDTSGSSYNEQFF. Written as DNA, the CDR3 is TGTGCCAGCAGCGATACTAGCGGAAGCTCCTACAATGAGCAGTTCTTC.

The CDR3: CASSQMGGFKETQYF. Here the CDR3 DNA reads TGTGCCAGCAGTCAGATGGGGGGATTCAAAGAGACCCAGTACTTC. The gene calls are TRBV2 and TRBJ2-5; D may be TRBD2 (6 bases). The CDR3 runs 15 residues. Germline V CDR1 and CDR2: SNHLY, FYNNEI. The V gene lost 5 bases and the J gene lost 3 bases, with 16 bases spanning the gap.

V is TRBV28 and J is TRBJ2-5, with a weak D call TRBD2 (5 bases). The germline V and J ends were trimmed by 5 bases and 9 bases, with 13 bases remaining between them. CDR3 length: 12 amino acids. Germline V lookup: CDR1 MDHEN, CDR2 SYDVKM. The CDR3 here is CASSPRDLSQYF. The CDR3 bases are TGTGCCAGCAGTCCTCGGGATTTGTCCCAGTACTTC.

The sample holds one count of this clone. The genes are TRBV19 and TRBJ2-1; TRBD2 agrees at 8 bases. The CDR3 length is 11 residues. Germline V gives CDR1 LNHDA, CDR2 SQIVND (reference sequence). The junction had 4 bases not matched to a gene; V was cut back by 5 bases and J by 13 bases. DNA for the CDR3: TGTGCCAGTAGTCCAGGACTAGCCCAGTTCTTC. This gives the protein CASSPGLAQFF.

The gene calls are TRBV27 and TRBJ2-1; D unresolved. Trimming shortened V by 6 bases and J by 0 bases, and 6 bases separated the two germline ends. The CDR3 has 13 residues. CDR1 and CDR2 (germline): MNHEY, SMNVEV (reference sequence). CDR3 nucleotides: TGTGCCAGCAGGGTGAGCTCCTACAATGAGCAGTTCTTC. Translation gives CASRVSSYNEQFF.

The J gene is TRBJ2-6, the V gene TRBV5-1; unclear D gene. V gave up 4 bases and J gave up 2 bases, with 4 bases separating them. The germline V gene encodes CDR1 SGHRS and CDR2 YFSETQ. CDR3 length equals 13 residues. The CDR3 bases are TGCGCCAGCAGCGGTACTGGGGCCAACGTCCTGACTTTC. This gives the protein CASSGTGANVLTF.

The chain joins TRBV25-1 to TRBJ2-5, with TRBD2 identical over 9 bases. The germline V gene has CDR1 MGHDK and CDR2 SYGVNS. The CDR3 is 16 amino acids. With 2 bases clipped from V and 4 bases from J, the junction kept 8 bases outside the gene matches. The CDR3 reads CASSESPSGIRETQYF. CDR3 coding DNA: TGTGCCAGCAGTGAAAGCCCTAGCGGGATCAGAGAGACCCAGTACTTC.

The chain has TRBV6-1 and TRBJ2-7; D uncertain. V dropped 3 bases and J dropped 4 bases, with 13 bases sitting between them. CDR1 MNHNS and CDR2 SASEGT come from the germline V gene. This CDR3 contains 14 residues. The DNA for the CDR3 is TGTGCCAGCAGTGATCCCCTTGGGATTTACGAGCAGTACTTC. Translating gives CASSDPLGIYEQYF.

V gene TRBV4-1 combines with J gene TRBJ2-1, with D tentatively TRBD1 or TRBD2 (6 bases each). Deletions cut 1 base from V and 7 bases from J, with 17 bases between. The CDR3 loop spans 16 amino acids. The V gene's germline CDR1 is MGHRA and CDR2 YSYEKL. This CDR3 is CASSQAGAGWGNEQFF. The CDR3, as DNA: TGCGCCAGCAGCCAAGCGGGGGCAGGGTGGGGGAATGAGCAGTTCTTC.

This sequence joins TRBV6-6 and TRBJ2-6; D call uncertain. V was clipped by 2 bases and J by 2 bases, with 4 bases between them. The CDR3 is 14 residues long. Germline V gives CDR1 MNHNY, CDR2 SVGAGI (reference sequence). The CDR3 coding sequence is TGTGCCAGCAGTTACAGACCTGGGGCCAACGTCCTGACTTTC. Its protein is CASSYRPGANVLTF.

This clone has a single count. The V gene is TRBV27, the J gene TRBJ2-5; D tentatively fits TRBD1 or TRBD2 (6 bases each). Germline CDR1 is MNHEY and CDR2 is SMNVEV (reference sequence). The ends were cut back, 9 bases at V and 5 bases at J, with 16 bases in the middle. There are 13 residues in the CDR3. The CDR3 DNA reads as TGTGCCAGTAAACTCGGGGGCAAGGAGACCCAGTACTTC. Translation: CASKLGGKETQYF.

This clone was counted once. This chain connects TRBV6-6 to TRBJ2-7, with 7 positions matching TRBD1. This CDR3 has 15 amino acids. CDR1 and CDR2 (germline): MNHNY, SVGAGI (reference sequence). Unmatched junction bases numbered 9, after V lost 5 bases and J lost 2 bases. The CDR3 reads CASSKPDRSPYEQYF. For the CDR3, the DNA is TGTGCCAGCAGTAAACCGGACAGGAGCCCCTACGAGCAGTACTTC.

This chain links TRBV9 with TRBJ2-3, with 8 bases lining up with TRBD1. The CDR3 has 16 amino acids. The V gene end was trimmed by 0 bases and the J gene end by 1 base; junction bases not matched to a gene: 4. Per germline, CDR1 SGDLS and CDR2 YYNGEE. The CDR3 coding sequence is TGTGCCAGCAGCGTAGCCCAACAGGGGGGCACAGATACGCAGTATTTT. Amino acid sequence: CASSVAQQGGTDTQYF.

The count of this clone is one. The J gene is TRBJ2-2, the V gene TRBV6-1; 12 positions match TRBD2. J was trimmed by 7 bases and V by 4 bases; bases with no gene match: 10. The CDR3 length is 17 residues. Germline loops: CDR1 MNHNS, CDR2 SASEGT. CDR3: CASSGMTSGSWIGELFF. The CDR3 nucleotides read TGTGCCAGCAGTGGAATGACTAGCGGGAGTTGGATCGGGGAGCTGTTTTTT.

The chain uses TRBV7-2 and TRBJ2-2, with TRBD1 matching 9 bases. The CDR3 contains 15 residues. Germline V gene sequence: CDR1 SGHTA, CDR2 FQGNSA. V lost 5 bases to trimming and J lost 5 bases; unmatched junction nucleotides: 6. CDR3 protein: CASSPNRGRTGELFF. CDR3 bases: TGTGCCAGCAGCCCCAACAGGGGGCGGACCGGGGAGCTGTTTTTT.

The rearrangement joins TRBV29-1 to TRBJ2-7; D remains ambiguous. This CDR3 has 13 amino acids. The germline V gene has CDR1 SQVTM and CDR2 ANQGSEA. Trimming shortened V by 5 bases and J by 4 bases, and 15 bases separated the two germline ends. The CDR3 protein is CSVLTPASYEQYF. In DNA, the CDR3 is TGCAGCGTTCTCACTCCAGCGAGTTACGAGCAGTACTTC.

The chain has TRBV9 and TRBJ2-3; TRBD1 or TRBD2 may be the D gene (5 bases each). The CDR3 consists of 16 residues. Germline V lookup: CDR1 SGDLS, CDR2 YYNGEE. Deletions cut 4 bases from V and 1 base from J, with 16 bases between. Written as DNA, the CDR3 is TGTGCCAGCAGCTTGACACTAGAAGGGGGCACAGATACGCAGTATTTT. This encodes CASSLTLEGGTDTQYF.

DNA for the CDR3: TGTGCCAGCAGCTTCAAGGGGCTATCCTACGAGCAGTACTTC. Encoded protein: CASSFKGLSYEQYF. The gene calls are TRBV11-2 and TRBJ2-7, with a tentative D call TRBD1 (5 bases). CDR1 is SGHAT and CDR2 is FQNNGV in the germline V gene. The length of the CDR3 is 14 residues. Trimming removed 3 bases at V and 1 base at J, with 10 bases between.

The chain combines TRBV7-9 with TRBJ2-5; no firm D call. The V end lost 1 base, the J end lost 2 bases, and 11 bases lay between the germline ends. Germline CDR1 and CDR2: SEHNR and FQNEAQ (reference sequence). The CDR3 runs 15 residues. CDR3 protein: CASSLVARIQETQYF. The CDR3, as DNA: TGTGCCAGCAGCTTAGTTGCGCGAATACAAGAGACCCAGTACTTC.

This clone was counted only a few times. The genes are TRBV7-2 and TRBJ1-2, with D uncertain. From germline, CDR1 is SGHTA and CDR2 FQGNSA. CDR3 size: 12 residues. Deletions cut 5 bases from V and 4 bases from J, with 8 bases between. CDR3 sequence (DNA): TGTGCCAGCAGCCCTAGGTTCTATGGCTACACCTTC. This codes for CASSPRFYGYTF.